Described below is a single T cell receptor (beta chain) sequence and its context. Its target is not known. This sample was included in a study of vaccination effects on CD4 cells after COVID-19. The germline V gene has CDR1 LGHDT and CDR2 YNNKEL (reference sequence). This CDR3 spans 14 amino acids. V lost 3 bases, J lost 5 bases, and 8 bases lay in between. The method was immunoSEQ multiplex PCR; TCRdb's version includes in-frame clones alone and lacks a portion of them. The repertoire holds tens of thousands of clones, with around three quarters as singletons. Sequencing followed a ViraFEST assay step that expanded antigen-specific CD4+ T cells with viral peptide pools. With approximately 10 days of culture completed, CD4+ T cells were isolated. Participants were given two doses of BNT162b2 or mRNA-1273 vaccine.

This specimen was CD4+ T cells from PBMCs cultured with HCoV-229E spike peptides, taken after COVID-19 vaccination. V and J are TRBV3-1 (or the pseudogene TRBV3-2) and TRBJ1-6, with D maybe TRBD1 (5 bases). The clonotype comes from a human donor who received a COVID-19 vaccine. CDR3 amino acids: CASSQGLNNSPLHF. CDR3 sequence (DNA): TGTGCCAGCAGCCAGGGACTGAATAATTCACCCCTCCACTTT.